The present T cell receptor beta chain was sequenced within a study of blood T cell repertoires in COVID-19. Looking at the study overall: Nucleic acid was either cDNA or gDNA, and it came from T cells, B-cell-depleted T cells, or PBMCs.

Individuals aged roughly 18 to 95 years were recruited from 20 to 25 US areas. Membership in each cohort depended on participant-reported clinical history. Germline V gene lookup returns CDR1 MDHEN and CDR2 SYDVKM. V lost 5 bases and J lost 3, with 17 bases in between. The CDR3 covers 15 residues. In the original processing: Amplification of reference gene primers provided the estimated nucleated cell counts. Repertoires were generated with immunoSEQ multiplex PCR, while TCRdb's copy carries only in-frame clones and drops some. Clone size and the V and J calls come from that table; the DNA yielded D and trimming. The sample has 220,000 or so clones, around 85% seen once.

V gene TRBV28 combines with J gene TRBJ2-7, with D possibly TRBD2 on 7 matching bases. The TCR was taken from a woman aged 40 to 50 with acute COVID-19. The sample taken for sequencing was PBMCs or T cells enriched from blood (not recorded which). Written as DNA, the CDR3 is TGTGCCAGCAGTGGGGGGGCAAGACAGATCTACGAGCAGTACTTC. Residues: CASSGGARQIYEQYF.